Given below is one TCR beta chain in context. A deep-level run was used for the assay. Profiling relied on immunoSEQ multiplex PCR, and the TCRdb table lists in-frame clones only, not all of them. The sample has 1.4 million to 1.5 million clones, roughly 96% seen once. This CDR3 is 16 amino acids long. V lost 2 bases and J lost 0, with 11 bases in between. Germline V gives CDR1 SGHAT, CDR2 FQNNGV. These data come from a study of shared clonotypes between healthy human individuals. The chain joins TRBV11-2 to TRBJ2-4; D is uncertain. The clonotype originates from a man aged 25-45 years in good health. The sequenced sample was naive CD4+ T cells sorted from blood. Subset described: CD45RA+ positively selected. The CDR3 region is CASSLSDARAKNIQYF. The CDR3 DNA reads as TGTGCCAGCAGCTTATCGGATGCTCGAGCCAAAAACATTCAGTACTTC.